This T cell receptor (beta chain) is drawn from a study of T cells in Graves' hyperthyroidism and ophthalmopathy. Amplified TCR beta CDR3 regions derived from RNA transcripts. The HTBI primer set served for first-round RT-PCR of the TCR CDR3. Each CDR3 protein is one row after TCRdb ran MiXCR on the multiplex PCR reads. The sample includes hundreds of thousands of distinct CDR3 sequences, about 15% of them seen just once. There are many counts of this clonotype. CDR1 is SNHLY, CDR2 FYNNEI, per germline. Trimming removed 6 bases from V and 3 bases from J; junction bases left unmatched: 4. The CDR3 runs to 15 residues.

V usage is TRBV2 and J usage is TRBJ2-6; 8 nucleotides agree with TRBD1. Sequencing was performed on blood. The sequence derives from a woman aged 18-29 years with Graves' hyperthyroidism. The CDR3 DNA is TGTGCCAGCAGCTCCGGGACAGGTGGGGCCAACGTCCTGACTTTC. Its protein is CASSSGTGGANVLTF.